These 2 T cell receptor beta chains share one sample of origin, sequenced in a study of T-cell memory formation after mild COVID-19. TCRdb analysed the 5' RACE reads with MiXCR anew, one entry per CDR3 protein. This sample has more than 250,000 distinct CDR3 sequences, with 15% to 20% found just once. Sequencing was done on a sample of PBMCs or a T cell subset sorted from them (not recorded which). These receptors came from a man between 18 and 35 years old who had mild COVID-19 (a few samples of this study predate the infection). Cell type and time point are not known.

This clonotype was seen a handful of times. The chain uses TRBV6-2 or TRBV6-3 and TRBJ2-1, with D unresolved. CDR3 length: 11 amino acids. In germline, CDR1 is MNHEY, CDR2 SVGEGT. Trimming took off 2 bases at V and 9 bases at J, with 5 bases between the two ends. This CDR3 reads CASSYRTEQFF. The CDR3 nucleotides are TGTGCCAGCAGTTACAGAACTGAGCAGTTCTTC.

V and J are TRBV7-9 and TRBJ1-1, with D tentatively TRBD1 (6 bases). Trimming left V 4 bases short and J 5 bases short, with 17 bases between. CDR1 and CDR2 (germline): SEHNR, FQNEAQ (reference sequence). There are 15 residues in the CDR3. CDR3 nucleotide sequence: TGTGCCAGCAGCTCACAAACGGGGGCAGGTACTGAAGCTTTCTTT. Translating gives CASSSQTGAGTEAFF.